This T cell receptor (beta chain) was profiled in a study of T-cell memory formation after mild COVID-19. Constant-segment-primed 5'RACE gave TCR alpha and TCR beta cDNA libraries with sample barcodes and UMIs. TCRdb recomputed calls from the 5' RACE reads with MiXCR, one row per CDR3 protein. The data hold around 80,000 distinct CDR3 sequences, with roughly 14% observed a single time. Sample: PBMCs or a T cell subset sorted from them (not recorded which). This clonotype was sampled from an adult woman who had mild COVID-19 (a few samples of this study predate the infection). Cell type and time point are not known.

The DNA for the CDR3 is TGTGCCAGCAGCTTAGCGGGGGGGGTCAATGAGCAGTTCTTC. Its protein product is CASSLAGGVNEQFF. The chain has TRBV7-3 and TRBJ2-1, with TRBD2 identical over 9 bases. J gave up 6 bases and V 2 bases, and 2 bases lay outside the gene matches. From germline, CDR1 is SGHTA and CDR2 FQGTGA. The CDR3 is made up of 14 amino acids.